This TCR beta chain came from a study of OX40 agonist ivuxolimab in advanced cancers. Study in general: Patient treatment consisted of intravenous ivuxolimab administration every 2 weeks at 0.01 to 10 mg/kg.

Measured with immunoSEQ multiplex PCR; TCRdb has only the in-frame clones, and not every one. Found here are roughly 100,000 clones, about 90% of them singletons; the top ten hold under 0.95%. Germline loops: CDR1 MNHNY, CDR2 SVGAGI (reference sequence). V dropped 7 bases and J dropped 0; count of bases not matched to a gene: 6. CDR3 size: 14 residues. The chain joins TRBV6-6 to TRBJ2-7, with 7 bases that match TRBD1. This sequence was found in an adult with an advanced solid tumor such as melanoma, head and neck, liver or kidney cancer. The source material was CD4+ or CD8+ T cells sorted from blood, sampled in a trial of the OX40 agonist ivuxolimab. This CDR3 is CASTLTGISYEQYF. CDR3 in DNA: TGTGCCAGCACCTTGACAGGGATCTCCTACGAGCAGTACTTC.